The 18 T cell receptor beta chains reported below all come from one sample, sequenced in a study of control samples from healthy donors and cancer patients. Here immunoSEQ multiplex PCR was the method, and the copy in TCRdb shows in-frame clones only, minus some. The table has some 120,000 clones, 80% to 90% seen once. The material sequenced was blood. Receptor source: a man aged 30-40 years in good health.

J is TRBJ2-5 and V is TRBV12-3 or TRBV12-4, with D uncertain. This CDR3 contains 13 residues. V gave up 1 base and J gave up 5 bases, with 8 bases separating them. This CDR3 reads CASSLGVWETQYF. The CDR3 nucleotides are TGTGCCAGCAGTTTAGGGGTTTGGGAGACCCAGTACTTC.

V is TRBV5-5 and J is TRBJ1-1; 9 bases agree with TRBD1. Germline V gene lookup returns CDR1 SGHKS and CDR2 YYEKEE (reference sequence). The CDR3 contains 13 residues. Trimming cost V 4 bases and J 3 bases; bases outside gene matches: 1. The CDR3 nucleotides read TGTGCCAGCAGCCGACAGGGGGACACTGAAGCTTTCTTT. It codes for CASSRQGDTEAFF.

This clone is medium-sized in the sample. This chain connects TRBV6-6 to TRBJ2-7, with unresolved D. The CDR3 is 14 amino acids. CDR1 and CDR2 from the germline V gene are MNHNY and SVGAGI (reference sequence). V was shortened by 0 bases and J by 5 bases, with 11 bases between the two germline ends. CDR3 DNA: TGTGCCAGCAGTTACTCGGAGAACCGGGACGAGCAGTACTTC. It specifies CASSYSENRDEQYF.

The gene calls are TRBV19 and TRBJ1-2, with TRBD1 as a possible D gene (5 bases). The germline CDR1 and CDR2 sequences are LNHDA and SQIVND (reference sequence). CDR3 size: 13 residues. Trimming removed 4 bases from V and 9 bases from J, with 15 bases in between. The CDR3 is CASSTPTGTSYTF. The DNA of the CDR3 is TGTGCCAGTAGTACACCTACCGGGACCAGCTACACCTTC.

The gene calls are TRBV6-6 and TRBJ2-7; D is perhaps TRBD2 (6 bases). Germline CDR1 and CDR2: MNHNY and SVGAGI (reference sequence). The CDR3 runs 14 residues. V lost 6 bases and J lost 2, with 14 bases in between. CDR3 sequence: CASSPGTSTYEQYV. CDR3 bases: TGTGCCAGCAGCCCCGGGACTTCCACCTACGAGCAGTACGTC.

The CDR3 DNA reads TGCGCCAGCAGCTTGGGGCAGCCCTACAATGAGCAGTTCTTC. Translation: CASSLGQPYNEQFF. The gene calls are TRBV5-1 and TRBJ2-1; D gene ambiguous. The CDR3 is made up of 14 amino acids. V was cut by 0 bases and J by 2 bases, with 6 bases left in between. Germline CDR1 and CDR2: SGHRS and YFSETQ.

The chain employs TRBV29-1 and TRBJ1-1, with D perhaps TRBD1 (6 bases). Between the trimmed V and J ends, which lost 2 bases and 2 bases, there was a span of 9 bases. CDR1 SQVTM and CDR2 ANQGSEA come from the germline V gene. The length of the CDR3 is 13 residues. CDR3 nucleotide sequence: TGCAGCGTTGAATCACAGGGAAACACTGAAGCTTTCTTT. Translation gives CSVESQGNTEAFF.

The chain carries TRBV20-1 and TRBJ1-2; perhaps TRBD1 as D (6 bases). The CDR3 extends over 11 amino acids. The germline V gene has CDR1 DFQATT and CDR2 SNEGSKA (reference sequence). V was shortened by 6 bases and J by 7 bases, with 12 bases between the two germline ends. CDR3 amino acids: CSASQGSGYTF. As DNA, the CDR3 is TGCAGTGCCTCACAGGGATCTGGCTACACCTTC.

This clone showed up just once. The CDR3 region has the DNA TGTGCCAGCAACTACAGAGGTCATAATTCACCCCTCCACTTT. Protein sequence: CASNYRGHNSPLHF. This sequence joins TRBV13 and TRBJ1-6; D is undetermined. The CDR3 is 14 residues long. Germline values: CDR1 PRHDT, CDR2 FYEKMQ (reference sequence). The V gene lost 7 bases and the J gene lost 5 bases, with 12 bases spanning the gap.

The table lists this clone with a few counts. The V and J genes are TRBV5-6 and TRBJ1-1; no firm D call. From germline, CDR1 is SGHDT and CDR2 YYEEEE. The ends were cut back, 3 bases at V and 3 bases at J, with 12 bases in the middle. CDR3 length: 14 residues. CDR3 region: CASSSPLEYTEAFF. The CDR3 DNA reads TGTGCCAGCAGCTCGCCTCTGGAGTACACTGAAGCTTTCTTT.

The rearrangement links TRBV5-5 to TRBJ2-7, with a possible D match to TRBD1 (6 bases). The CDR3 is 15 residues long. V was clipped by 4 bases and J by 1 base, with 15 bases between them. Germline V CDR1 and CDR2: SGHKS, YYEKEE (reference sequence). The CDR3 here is CASSPQGHPSYEQYF. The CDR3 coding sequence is TGTGCCAGCAGCCCACAGGGCCATCCATCCTACGAGCAGTACTTC.

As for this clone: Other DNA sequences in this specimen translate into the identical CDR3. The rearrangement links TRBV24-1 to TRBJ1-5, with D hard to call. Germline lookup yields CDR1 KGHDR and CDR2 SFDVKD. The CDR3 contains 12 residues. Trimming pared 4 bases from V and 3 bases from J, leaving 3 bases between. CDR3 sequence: CATSDANQPQHF. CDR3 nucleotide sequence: TGTGCCACCAGTGACGCCAATCAGCCCCAGCATTTT.

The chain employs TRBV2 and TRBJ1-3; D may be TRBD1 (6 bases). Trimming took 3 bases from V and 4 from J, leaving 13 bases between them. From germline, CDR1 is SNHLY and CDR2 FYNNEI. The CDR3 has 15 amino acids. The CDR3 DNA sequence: TGTGCCAGCAGTGAGGGTCCAGGGGACGGAAACACCATATATTTT. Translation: CASSEGPGDGNTIYF.

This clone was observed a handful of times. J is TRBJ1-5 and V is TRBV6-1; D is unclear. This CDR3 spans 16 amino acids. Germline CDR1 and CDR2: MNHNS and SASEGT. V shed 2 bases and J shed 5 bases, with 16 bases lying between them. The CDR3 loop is CASSEQSKGGYQPQHF. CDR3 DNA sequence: TGTGCCAGCAGTGAACAATCAAAGGGTGGGTATCAGCCCCAGCATTTT.

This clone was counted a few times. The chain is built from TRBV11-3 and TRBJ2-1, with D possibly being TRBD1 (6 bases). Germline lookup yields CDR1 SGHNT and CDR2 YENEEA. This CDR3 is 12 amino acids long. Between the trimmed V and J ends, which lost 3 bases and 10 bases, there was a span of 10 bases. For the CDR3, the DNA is TGTGCCAGCAGCTTCAGGGGAAAGGAGCAGTTCTTC. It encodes CASSFRGKEQFF.

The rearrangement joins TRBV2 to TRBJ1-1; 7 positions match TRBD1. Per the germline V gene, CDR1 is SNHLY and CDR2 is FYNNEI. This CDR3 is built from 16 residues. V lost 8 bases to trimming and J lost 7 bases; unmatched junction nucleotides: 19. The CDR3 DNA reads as TGTGCCAGCCCCTTCAGCGAACCAGGGGGACAGAGTGAAGCTTTCTTT. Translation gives CASPFSEPGGQSEAFF.

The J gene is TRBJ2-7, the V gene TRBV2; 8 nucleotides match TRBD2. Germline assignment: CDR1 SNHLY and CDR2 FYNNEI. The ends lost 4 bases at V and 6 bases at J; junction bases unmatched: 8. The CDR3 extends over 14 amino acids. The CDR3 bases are TGTGCCAGCAGTGGACAACTCGCGGGGGGCGAGCAGTACTTC. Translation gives CASSGQLAGGEQYF.

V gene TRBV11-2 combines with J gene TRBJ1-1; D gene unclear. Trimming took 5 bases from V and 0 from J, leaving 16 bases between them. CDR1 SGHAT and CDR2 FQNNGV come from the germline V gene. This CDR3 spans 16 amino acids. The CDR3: CASSTAGSEMNTEAFF. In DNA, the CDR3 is TGTGCCAGCAGCACCGCGGGGTCAGAAATGAACACTGAAGCTTTCTTT.